The rows below give T cell receptor beta chains drawn from one sample of a study of blood T cells in healthy people across ages. Using its own MiXCR run on the 5' RACE reads, TCRdb lists one record per CDR3 protein. The data contain around 870,000 distinct CDR3 sequences, 29% of them singletons. The sequencing sample was made of blood. These receptor sequences come from a woman of 80 years or more in good health. The CDR3 runs from the conserved cysteine through the conserved F or W. D genes are given only for firm matches. The size of a clone is reported for some rows only, either as once, few or many, or as a class for expanded clones.

clone_size	v_call	d_call	cdr3_length	j_call	cdr3_aa	cdr3_nt
few	TRBV20-1	TRBD1	14	TRBJ1-2	CSAIRQGAPDGYTF	TGCAGTGCTATCCGACAGGGGGCGCCTGATGGCTACACCTTC
NA	TRBV12-3/TRBV12-4	NA	15	TRBJ1-2	CASRPDSLGTYGYTF	TGTGCCAGCAGACCCGACAGCCTAGGCACCTATGGCTACACCTTC
NA	TRBV7-9	NA	16	TRBJ2-5	CASSSTDGKGKETQYF	TGTGCCAGCAGCTCAACGGATGGAAAGGGCAAAGAGACCCAGTACTTC
few	TRBV7-2	NA	14	TRBJ1-1	CASSQMGVNTEAFF	TGTGCCAGCAGCCAAATGGGGGTGAACACTGAAGCTTTCTTT
many	TRBV20-1	NA	15	TRBJ1-4	CSARVAKGGNEKLFF	TGCAGTGCTAGAGTGGCGAAGGGGGGAAATGAAAAACTGTTTTTT
many	TRBV11-2	TRBD1	16	TRBJ2-5	CASSHRGQTVLETQYF	TGTGCCAGCAGCCACCGGGGACAGACCGTACTAGAGACCCAGTACTTC
many	TRBV29-1	NA	16	TRBJ2-6	CSPCEGLLTGANVLTF	TGCAGCCCCTGTGAAGGTTTACTTACTGGGGCCAACGTCCTGACTTTC
many	TRBV5-1	TRBD2	16	TRBJ2-3	CASSFGAGGSTDTQYF	TGCGCCAGCAGCTTCGGCGCGGGGGGTTCCACAGATACGCAGTATTTT
many	TRBV4-3	NA	16	TRBJ1-4	CASSQQPTATNEKLFF	TGCGCCAGCAGCCAACAACCCACGGCAACTAATGAAAAACTGTTTTTT
many	TRBV11-2	NA	14	TRBJ2-5	CASSLGIGRETQYF	TGTGCCAGCAGCTTAGGTATTGGGCGGGAGACCCAGTACTTC
many	TRBV28	NA	16	TRBJ1-5	CASSSPKGYSNQPQHF	TGTGCCAGCAGTTCCCCCAAGGGGTATAGCAATCAGCCCCAGCATTTT
many	TRBV20-1	NA	13	TRBJ1-1	CSAWGTSNTEAFF	TGCAGTGCCTGGGGGACGTCTAACACTGAAGCTTTCTTT
many	TRBV25-1	NA	16	TRBJ1-2	CASSEESRGVSYGYTF	TGTGCCAGCAGTGAAGAGTCGAGAGGGGTTAGCTATGGCTACACCTTC
few	TRBV5-4	TRBD1	14	TRBJ1-2	CASSIGQEVHGYTF	TGTGCCAGCAGCATAGGACAGGAGGTCCATGGCTACACCTTC
NA	TRBV20-1	NA	14	TRBJ2-6	CSAKRGGGSNVLTF	TGCAGTGCTAAGAGGGGAGGGGGGTCCAACGTCCTGACTTTC
NA	TRBV7-8	TRBD1	15	TRBJ1-1	CASSFDRATWTETFF	TGTGCCAGCAGCTTTGACAGGGCTACGTGGACTGAAACTTTCTTT
NA	TRBV7-9	NA	17	TRBJ2-2	CASRSSTGPSNTGERFF	TGTGCCAGCAGATCGTCGACCGGGCCCTCGAACACCGGGGAGCGGTTTTTT
many	TRBV7-2	NA	17	TRBJ1-2	CASSLASGPSGNYGYTF	TGTGCCAGCAGCTTAGCGTCAGGCCCCTCTGGGAACTATGGCTACACCTTC
few	TRBV3-1	TRBD2	16	TRBJ2-4	CASSRSGGAEWNIQYF	TGTGCCAGCAGCCGTAGCGGGGGGGCCGAATGGAACATTCAGTACTTC
few	TRBV19	NA	13	TRBJ1-5	CAGGLGTDQPQHF	TGTGCGGGGGGGCTCGGTACCGATCAGCCCCAGCATTTT
NA	TRBV7-2	NA	15	TRBJ1-5	CASSSRGRERQPQHF	TGTGCCAGCAGCTCGAGGGGTAGAGAACGTCAGCCCCAGCATTTT
NA	TRBV4-2	NA	15	TRBJ2-1	CASSQNRDIVWGQFF	TGTGCCAGCAGCCAGAACCGGGACATCGTATGGGGGCAGTTCTTC
many	TRBV27	TRBD1	16	TRBJ1-5	CASSKFRDSSNQPQHF	TGTGCCAGCAGTAAATTTCGGGACAGTAGTAATCAGCCCCAGCATTTT
many	TRBV27	TRBD1	16	TRBJ1-1	CASTASQGALNTEAFF	TGTGCCAGCACCGCCTCGCAGGGGGCCCTGAACACTGAAGCTTTCTTT
many	TRBV3-1	NA	14	TRBJ2-7	CASSLPGTPYEQYF	TGTGCCAGCAGCCTCCCCGGGACTCCCTACGAGCAGTACTTC
many	TRBV20-1	NA	15	TRBJ1-2	CSARETGSLRYGYTF	TGCAGTGCTAGAGAGACGGGGTCCCTTCGCTATGGCTACACCTTC
few	TRBV6-2/TRBV6-3	TRBD1	18	TRBJ2-5	CASSYSETGWRVQETQYF	TGTGCCAGCAGTTACTCGGAGACAGGGTGGCGGGTTCAAGAGACCCAGTACTTC
NA	TRBV10-1	NA	14	TRBJ2-1	CASRETGVGDEQFF	TGCGCCAGCAGGGAAACGGGAGTGGGCGATGAGCAGTTCTTC
few	TRBV18	NA	15	TRBJ2-3	CASAGRRAGTDTQYF	TGTGCCAGCGCAGGCCGGAGGGCGGGCACAGATACGCAGTATTTT
many	TRBV20-1	TRBD2	16	TRBJ2-3	CSARDPSGVSTDTQYF	TGCAGTGCTAGAGACCCTAGCGGGGTTAGCACAGATACGCAGTATTTT
many	TRBV6-2/TRBV6-3	NA	13	TRBJ1-6	CASRPGTNSPLHF	TGTGCCAGCAGACCCGGGACTAATTCACCCCTCCACTTT
NA	TRBV7-2	TRBD1	16	TRBJ1-5	CVSSQDRGRSNQPQHF	TGTGTCAGCAGCCAGGACAGGGGAAGAAGCAATCAGCCCCAGCATTTT